This TCR beta chain was recorded in a study of vaccination effects on CD4 cells after COVID-19. Turning to the study itself: Post-vaccine specimens arrived a median 72 days past the second dose.

Before sequencing took place, the ViraFEST assay used viral peptide pools to expand antigen-specific CD4+ T cells. Subsequent to roughly 9 days of culture, CD4+ T cells were isolated. A PCR test confirmed that the person had SARS-CoV-2 infection between March and December 2020. Either the mRNA-1273 or the BNT162b2 vaccine was given to participants as two doses. Supplemented with 8.5 to 10 IU/ml IL-2 and about 10 ug/ml peptides, under 2.5 million PBMC per well were kept in culture. A remark on this clone: Its antigen is still unknown.

This table comes from immunoSEQ multiplex PCR, and its TCRdb copy is limited to in-frame clones, with some not included. The sample holds fewer than 15,000 clones, 73% seen once. This receptor was identified in a human donor who had a prior SARS-CoV-2 infection. The sample consisted of CD4+ T cells from PBMCs cultured with HCoV-NL63 spike peptides, taken after COVID-19 vaccination.

The CDR3 spells CASSEGLAQETQYF. The CDR3 nucleotides read TGTGCCAGCAGTGAAGGACTAGCGCAAGAGACCCAGTACTTC. The rearrangement links TRBV2 to TRBJ2-5, with 8 positions matching TRBD2. The CDR3 totals 14 residues. Germline lookup yields CDR1 SNHLY and CDR2 FYNNEI. Trimming removed 1 base from V and 2 bases from J; junction bases left unmatched: 0.